Below are 19 T cell receptor beta chains sequenced from a single sample in a study of cytomegalovirus exposure and HLA in healthy donors. The PCR contained 60 Vbeta and 13 Jbeta primers. Some clones are missing from TCRdb's copy, which holds only in-frame ones; the method was immunoSEQ multiplex PCR. The sample lists about 130,000 clones, about 15% occurring once. Sample: PBMCs. These receptors came from a female donor in good health and CMV-seropositive.

The sample holds a few counts of this clone. The chain recombines TRBV4-2 with TRBJ2-7, with 7 positions matching TRBD1. V shed 1 base, J shed 6 bases, and the junction held 9 bases outside the gene matches. Germline CDR1 is LGHNA and CDR2 is YNFKEQ. This CDR3 has 15 residues. The DNA of the CDR3 is TGTGCCAGCAGCCAAGCAGGAGACAGGGTAGCCGAGCAGTACTTC. This translates into CASSQAGDRVAEQYF.

The chain combines TRBV29-1 with TRBJ2-3, with D tentatively TRBD1 (5 bases). The CDR3 is 13 residues long. V lost 4 bases and J 3 bases, leaving 11 bases between the germline ends. Germline V lookup: CDR1 SQVTM, CDR2 ANQGSEA. CDR3 residues: CSVVGRTTDTQYF. The CDR3 region has the DNA TGCAGCGTTGTCGGCAGGACAACAGATACGCAGTATTTT.

This clone has only one observation. This chain joins TRBV27 and TRBJ2-1, with D possibly being TRBD1 (6 bases). Trimming stripped 3 bases from V and 3 bases from J, with 15 bases between. This CDR3 has 16 amino acids. Per the germline V gene, CDR1 is MNHEY and CDR2 is SMNVEV (reference sequence). CDR3 residues: CASSLERGTIYNEQFF. The CDR3 region has the DNA TGTGCCAGCAGTTTGGAGAGGGGGACAATCTACAATGAGCAGTTCTTC.

The J gene is TRBJ2-7, the V gene TRBV5-4, with D possibly being TRBD2 (5 bases). The germline V gene has CDR1 SGHNT and CDR2 YYREEE (reference sequence). The ends were cut back, 2 bases at V and 7 bases at J, with 16 bases in the middle. The CDR3 runs 14 residues. The CDR3 coding sequence is TGTGCCAGCAGCTTCCTAGGTGAGGGAGTGGAGCAGTACTTC. This translates into CASSFLGEGVEQYF.

The chain employs TRBV5-1 and TRBJ1-4; TRBD1 might be the D (6 bases). Per the germline V gene, CDR1 is SGHRS and CDR2 is YFSETQ. The V gene lost 7 bases and the J gene lost 6 bases, with 16 bases spanning the gap. This CDR3 comprises 14 residues. The chain's CDR3 is CASGQQGADEKLFF. The CDR3 DNA is TGCGCCAGCGGTCAACAGGGTGCGGATGAAAAACTGTTTTTT. The variable domain in full, completed from reference TRBV5-1 and TRBJ1-4, reads KAGVTQTPRYLIKTRGQQVTLSCSPISGHRSVSWYQQTPGQGLQFLFEYFSETQRNKGNFPGRFSGRQFSNSRSEMNVSTLELGDSALYLCASGQQGADEKLFFGSGTQLSVL.

The chain recombines TRBV27 with TRBJ2-7, with 8 bases identical to TRBD1. The V and J ends lost 8 bases and 1 base, in that order; junction bases with no gene match: 4. CDR1 and CDR2 (germline): MNHEY, SMNVEV (reference sequence). The CDR3 extends over 13 amino acids. CDR3 sequence (DNA): TGTGCCAGCCTCACAGGGGGGTCCTACGAGCAGTACTTC. This codes for CASLTGGSYEQYF.

The sample holds a few counts of this clone. The chain's CDR3 is CASSHGVGNQPQHF. The CDR3 nucleotides read TGTGCCAGCAGCCACGGGGTGGGCAATCAGCCCCAGCATTTT. The chain combines TRBV6-6 with TRBJ1-5; D gene ambiguous. The CDR3 is 14 amino acids. The germline V gene has CDR1 MNHNY and CDR2 SVGAGI (reference sequence). V lost 6 bases to trimming and J lost 2 bases, with 11 bases between them.

In its sample, this clone was seen a few times. This chain joins TRBV2 and TRBJ2-7; a possible D gene is TRBD2 (6 bases). The V gene lost 3 bases and the J gene lost 6 bases, with 15 bases spanning the gap. CDR1 is SNHLY, CDR2 FYNNEI, per germline. The CDR3 is 14 residues long. The CDR3, as DNA: TGTGCCAGCAGTGATGCGGGAAATGAGGCCGAGCAGTACTTC. This gives the protein CASSDAGNEAEQYF. The full variable domain, completed using reference TRBV2 and TRBJ2-7, is EPEVTQTPSHQVTQMGQEVILRCVPISNHLYFYWYRQILGQKVEFLVSFYNNEISEKSEIFDDQFSVERPDGSNFTLKIRSTKLEDSAMYFCASSDAGNEAEQYFGPGTRLTVT.

This clone was seen a few times. The chain joins TRBV4-3 to TRBJ1-1; 8 bases line up with TRBD1. The CDR3 contains 15 residues. V gave up 4 bases and J gave up 2 bases; unmatched junction bases: 6. Germline V gene sequence: CDR1 LGHNA, CDR2 YSLEER. The CDR3 protein is CASSLQGAGNTEAFF. In DNA form, the CDR3 reads TGCGCCAGCAGCCTCCAGGGGGCGGGTAACACTGAAGCTTTCTTT.

This clone has more than one count but fewer than ten. The chain is built from TRBV18 and TRBJ2-2; a possible D gene is TRBD2 (6 bases). V lost 2 bases to trimming and J lost 8 bases, with 15 bases between them. CDR1 KGHSH and CDR2 LQKENI come from the germline V gene. This CDR3 region has 15 residues. The CDR3 here is CASSPADDGTGELFF. Here the CDR3 DNA reads TGTGCCAGCTCACCAGCCGATGACGGGACTGGGGAGCTGTTTTTT.

This clone has just a few counts. The chain combines TRBV30 with TRBJ2-1, with D possibly TRBD2 on 6 matching bases. The germline CDR1 and CDR2 sequences are GTSNPN and SVGIG (reference sequence). The V end lost 0 bases, the J end lost 9 bases, and 9 bases lay between the germline ends. The CDR3 runs 12 residues. DNA of the CDR3: TGTGCCTGGAGTGTACTCGGGGGTGAGCAGTTCTTC. Protein: CAWSVLGGEQFF.

The chain is built from TRBV9 and TRBJ1-2; D remains unclear. The CDR3 covers 14 residues. Per germline, CDR1 SGDLS and CDR2 YYNGEE. V shed 3 bases and J shed 5 bases, with 14 bases lying between them. Here the CDR3 DNA reads TGTGCCAGCAGCGCAGGACGGGGAGCGTATGGCTACACCTTC. This translates into CASSAGRGAYGYTF. Filled out from reference TRBV9 and TRBJ1-2, the complete variable domain reads DSGVTQTPKHLITATGQRVTLRCSPRSGDLSVYWYQQSLDQGLQFLIQYYNGEERAKGNILERFSAQQFPDLHSELNLSSLELGDSALYFCASSAGRGAYGYTFGSGTRLTVV.

This chain connects TRBV19 to TRBJ2-7; 7 bases agree with TRBD1. Per germline, CDR1 LNHDA and CDR2 SQIVND (reference sequence). J lost 3 bases, V lost 4 bases, and 0 bases had no gene match. CDR3 length: 12 amino acids. The CDR3 bases are TGTGCCAGTAGTAGGACAGGCTACGAGCAGTACTTC. Residues: CASSRTGYEQYF.

In its sample, this clone was seen a few times. This chain links TRBV30 with TRBJ1-2, with 8 positions matching TRBD1. Germline assignment: CDR1 GTSNPN and CDR2 SVGIG (reference sequence). The J segment lost 6 bases and the V segment lost 0 bases, leaving 3 bases of the junction unmatched. This CDR3 comprises 13 residues. The CDR3 sequence is CAWSVQGGDGYTF. The CDR3 coding sequence is TGTGCCTGGAGTGTACAGGGGGGTGATGGCTACACCTTC. Combining the CDR3 with reference TRBV30 and TRBJ1-2 gives the whole variable domain SQTIHQWPATLVQPVGSPLSLECTVEGTSNPNLYWYRQAAGRGLQLLFYSVGIGQISSEVPQNLSASRPQDRQFILSSKKLLLSDSGFYLCAWSVQGGDGYTFGSGTRLTVV.

The CDR3 region has the DNA TGTGCCAGCAGCCGTACTACCGGGACTAGCGGGGCCTATGAGCAGTTCTTC. It is translated as CASSRTTGTSGAYEQFF. This chain joins TRBV4-2 and TRBJ2-1; 13 bases line up with TRBD2. The CDR3 sequence is 17 residues long. Losses at the gene ends were 4 bases for V and 8 bases for J; bases not matched to a gene: 11. The germline V gene encodes CDR1 LGHNA and CDR2 YNFKEQ.

This chain connects TRBV11-1 to TRBJ2-7, with no clear D. The ends were cut back, 6 bases at V and 2 bases at J, with 14 bases in the middle. The V gene's germline CDR1 is SGHAT and CDR2 FQDESV (reference sequence). The length of the CDR3 is 14 residues. DNA for the CDR3: TGTGCCAGCAGTTTTAGGCAGGATCCCTACGAGCAGTACTTC. Protein sequence: CASSFRQDPYEQYF.

V is TRBV5-6 and J is TRBJ1-3; 11 nucleotides match TRBD1. The CDR3 loop spans 16 amino acids. Germline loops: CDR1 SGHDT, CDR2 YYEEEE. The trim removed 3 bases at V and 2 bases at J, leaving 4 bases unmatched. CDR3 sequence (DNA): TGTGCCAGCAGCTATATGGGACAGGGGGCTGGAAACACCATATATTTT. The encoded protein is CASSYMGQGAGNTIYF.

The genes are TRBV9 and TRBJ2-3, with 7 bases aligning to TRBD2. J lost 1 base, V lost 3 bases, and 8 bases had no gene match. Germline CDR1 and CDR2: SGDLS and YYNGEE. The CDR3 is 16 amino acids. The DNA for the CDR3 is TGTGCCAGCAGCGGGGGCACCGCGGGGGGCACAGATACGCAGTATTTT. It codes for CASSGGTAGGTDTQYF. The complete variable domain, with remaining parts taken from reference TRBV9 and TRBJ2-3, reads DSGVTQTPKHLITATGQRVTLRCSPRSGDLSVYWYQQSLDQGLQFLIQYYNGEERAKGNILERFSAQQFPDLHSELNLSSLELGDSALYFCASSGGTAGGTDTQYFGPGTRLTVL.

In its sample, this clone was seen a few times. The rearrangement joins TRBV2 to TRBJ1-2; TRBD1 aligns across 9 bases. Germline assignment: CDR1 SNHLY and CDR2 FYNNEI. The CDR3 runs 12 residues. Trimming took 7 bases from V and 10 from J; bases not matched to a gene: 7. The chain's CDR3 is CASTGQGFHYTF. CDR3 coding DNA: TGTGCCAGCACGGGACAGGGATTCCACTACACCTTC.